A single sample gave rise to the 15 T cell receptor beta chains below, sequenced in a study of T-cell reconstitution after alpha-beta-depleted transplantation in children (TCRdb year 2016). Library creation used PCR. The run used an Illumina HiSeq 2500. Molecular barcoding was employed in the preparation of TCR libraries, with unique molecular identifiers being used to normalize TCRbeta repertoire quantification. The public reads were quality trimmed at Q25 with fastp and then assembled into clones with MiXCR by TCRdb, keeping productive beta chains. Rows with one shared CDR3 protein collapse into an entry with the most common genes and DNA. This sample gives hundreds of thousands of distinct CDR3 sequences in total; around 15% of them show up just once. In total, the top ten clones hold 29% of the sample. Explained via the paper, the treatment or condition label denotes: allogeneic hematopoietic cell transplantation with graft depleted of TCRalphabeta T cells and CD19 B cells.

Sequenced material: PBMCs, mostly from graft donor cells, taken 360 days after TCRalphabeta/CD19-depleted stem cell transplant. The receptors stem from a boy younger than two who had a stem cell transplant for Wiskott-Aldrich syndrome, so the T cells may come from the graft donor.

This clonotype has a count of ten or more. The CDR3: CASSYNPLTQGNEQYF. In DNA, the CDR3 is TGTGCCAGCAGTTACAACCCACTCACTCAGGGGAACGAGCAGTACTTC. The rearrangement uses TRBV6-5 and TRBJ2-7; a possible D gene is TRBD1 (6 bases). The CDR3 is made up of 16 amino acids. Trimming stripped 2 bases from V and 5 bases from J, with 19 bases between. Looked up from germline, CDR1 is MNHEY and CDR2 is SVGAGI.

This clonotype has a handful of counts. J is TRBJ2-1 and V is TRBV7-2, with D maybe TRBD1 (5 bases). This CDR3 is built from 12 residues. Looked up from germline, CDR1 is SGHTA and CDR2 is FQGNSA. The V and J ends lost 2 bases and 14 bases respectively, with 13 bases between them. The CDR3 nucleotides read TGTGCCAGCAGCTTACGTCCCCCCAGGGAGTTCTTC. This translates into CASSLRPPREFF. Based on the CDR3 plus reference TRBV7-2 and TRBJ2-1, the full variable domain is GAGVSQSPSNKVTEKGKDVELRCDPISGHTALYWYRQSLGQGLEFLIYFQGNSAPDKSGLPSDRFSAERTGGSVSTLTIQRTQQEDSAVYLCASSLRPPREFFGPGTRLTVL.

This chain links TRBV28 with TRBJ1-5; D remains unclear. Trimming took off 2 bases at V and 3 bases at J, with 11 bases between the two ends. Germline values: CDR1 MDHEN, CDR2 SYDVKM. This CDR3 has 15 amino acids. The CDR3 region is CASSLRRWNNQPQHF. The CDR3 DNA reads as TGTGCCAGCAGTTTACGGCGGTGGAACAATCAGCCCCAGCATTTT.

The rearrangement uses TRBV5-5 and TRBJ2-1; D is perhaps TRBD1 (6 bases). This CDR3 region has 17 residues. The germline gives CDR1 SGHKS, CDR2 YYEKEE (reference sequence). The V end lost 3 bases, the J end lost 0 bases, and 16 bases lay between the germline ends. The chain's CDR3 is CASSWGLAQSSYNEQFF. The CDR3, as DNA: TGTGCCAGCAGCTGGGGGCTAGCCCAGAGCTCCTACAATGAGCAGTTCTTC.

This clonotype occurred many times. The CDR3 bases are TGCGCCAGCAGCCATGTCGGGGCAGAAAACATTCAGTACTTC. Translation gives CASSHVGAENIQYF. The chain recombines TRBV4-1 with TRBJ2-4, with D tentatively TRBD1 or TRBD2 (5 bases each). The CDR3 loop spans 14 amino acids. The V and J ends lost 3 bases and 5 bases respectively, with 11 bases between them. The germline V gene encodes CDR1 MGHRA and CDR2 YSYEKL.

A few counts support this clonotype. The rearrangement uses TRBV7-8 and TRBJ2-1; TRBD2 matches 7 bases. This CDR3 contains 17 residues. Germline values: CDR1 SGHVS, CDR2 FQNEAQ. The V gene end was trimmed by 6 bases and the J gene end by 2 bases; junction bases not matched to a gene: 13. The CDR3 here is CASRSRRAGRAYNEQFF. The CDR3 nucleotides are TGTGCCAGCAGATCCAGGCGGGCGGGGAGGGCCTACAATGAGCAGTTCTTC.

J is TRBJ1-4 and V is TRBV25-1; no definite D call. The CDR3 covers 15 residues. The germline V and J ends were trimmed by 1 base and 8 bases, with 14 bases remaining between them. In germline, CDR1 is MGHDK, CDR2 SYGVNS. The chain's CDR3 is CASSESQFPPEKLFF. The CDR3 DNA is TGTGCCAGCAGTGAATCCCAGTTCCCTCCCGAAAAACTGTTTTTT.

This clonotype was seen more than once but under ten times. This chain connects TRBV28 to TRBJ2-2; 9 bases line up with TRBD1. The CDR3 spans 15 residues. Germline V CDR1 and CDR2: MDHEN, SYDVKM. After removal of 5 bases from V and 5 bases from J, the junction contained 6 bases not matched to a gene. CDR3 region: CASSIPGQGTGELFF. In DNA form, the CDR3 reads TGTGCCAGCAGTATTCCGGGACAGGGAACCGGGGAGCTGTTTTTT. Supplemented by reference TRBV28 and TRBJ2-2, the full variable domain reads DVKVTQSSRYLVKRTGEKVFLECVQDMDHENMFWYRQDPGLGLRLIYFSYDVKMKEKGDIPEGYSVSREKKERFSLILESASTNQTSMYLCASSIPGQGTGELFFGEGSRLTVL.

This chain connects TRBV5-1 to TRBJ2-7; the D gene is possibly TRBD1 (6 bases). Deletions cut 4 bases from V and 0 bases from J, with 14 bases between. Per the germline V gene, CDR1 is SGHRS and CDR2 is YFSETQ. The CDR3 covers 15 residues. In DNA form, the CDR3 reads TGCGCCAGCAGCCTCGGGGACATGAGCTCCTACGAGCAGTACTTC. Amino acid sequence: CASSLGDMSSYEQYF.

The CDR3 DNA sequence: TGTGCCAGCAGCTCCCACAGGGGGAACTCCTACGAGCAGTACTTC. It is translated as CASSSHRGNSYEQYF. The chain recombines TRBV7-2 with TRBJ2-7; 8 bases map to TRBD1. The CDR3 extends over 15 amino acids. The ends lost 4 bases at V and 0 bases at J; junction bases unmatched: 5. The germline V gene encodes CDR1 SGHTA and CDR2 FQGNSA.

The chain links TRBV30 to TRBJ2-1, with no clear D. There are 12 residues in the CDR3. Germline V gene data show CDR1 as GTSNPN and CDR2 as SVGIG (reference sequence). The V end was cut by 2 bases, the J end by 8 bases, with 10 bases between. The CDR3 nucleotides read TGTGCCTGGAGTAGCAGCTTCGATGAGCAGTTCTTC. This codes for CAWSSSFDEQFF.

Written as DNA, the CDR3 is TGTGCCAGCAGTTTAGCGCTGGCTAGCGGGATTTACAATGAGCAGTTCTTC. It encodes CASSLALASGIYNEQFF. This chain joins TRBV12-3 or TRBV12-4 and TRBJ2-1; 9 positions match TRBD2. With V trimmed by 0 bases and J by 4 bases, 7 bases remained unmatched. The CDR3 has 17 residues.

This clonotype was counted only a few times. This chain links TRBV10-3 with TRBJ2-1, with 14 bases matching TRBD2. Germline V gene sequence: CDR1 ENHRY, CDR2 SYGVKD. This CDR3 has 19 amino acids. V trimming: 0 bases; J trimming: 5 bases; junction bases outside the gene matches: 9. The DNA for the CDR3 is TGTGCCATCAGTGAGTCCACAGGGACTAGCGGGAGTGGGAACAATGAGCAGTTCTTC. This translates into CAISESTGTSGSGNNEQFF.

The chain employs TRBV7-9 and TRBJ2-1; the D is unclear. Germline V lookup: CDR1 SEHNR, CDR2 FQNEAQ (reference sequence). The V end lost 2 bases, the J end lost 5 bases, and 13 bases lay between the germline ends. CDR3 size: 15 residues. The CDR3 spells CASSLKRSFDNEQFF. CDR3 DNA: TGTGCCAGCAGCTTAAAGAGGTCGTTCGACAATGAGCAGTTCTTC.

The table lists this clonotype with a few counts. J is TRBJ2-1 and V is TRBV5-1; D may be TRBD1 (6 bases). Germline V gene lookup returns CDR1 SGHRS and CDR2 YFSETQ. V was trimmed by 1 base and J by 6 bases, leaving 17 bases between them. This CDR3 region has 16 residues. CDR3 region: CASSLPVAGDSNEQFF. CDR3 bases: TGCGCCAGCAGCTTGCCTGTGGCAGGGGATAGCAATGAGCAGTTCTTC.